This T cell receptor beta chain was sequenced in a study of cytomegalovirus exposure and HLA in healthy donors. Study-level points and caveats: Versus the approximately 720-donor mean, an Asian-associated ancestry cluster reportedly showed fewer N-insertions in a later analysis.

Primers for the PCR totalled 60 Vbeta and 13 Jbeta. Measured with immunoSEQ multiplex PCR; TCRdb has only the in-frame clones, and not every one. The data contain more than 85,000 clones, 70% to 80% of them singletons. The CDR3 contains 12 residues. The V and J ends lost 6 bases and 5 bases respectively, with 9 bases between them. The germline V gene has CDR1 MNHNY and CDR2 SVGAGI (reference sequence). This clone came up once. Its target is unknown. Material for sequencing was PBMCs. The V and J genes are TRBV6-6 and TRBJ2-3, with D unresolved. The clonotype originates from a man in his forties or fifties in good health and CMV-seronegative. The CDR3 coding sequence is TGTGCCAGCAGCAAGCAGGAAGATACGCAGTATTTT. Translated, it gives CASSKQEDTQYF.